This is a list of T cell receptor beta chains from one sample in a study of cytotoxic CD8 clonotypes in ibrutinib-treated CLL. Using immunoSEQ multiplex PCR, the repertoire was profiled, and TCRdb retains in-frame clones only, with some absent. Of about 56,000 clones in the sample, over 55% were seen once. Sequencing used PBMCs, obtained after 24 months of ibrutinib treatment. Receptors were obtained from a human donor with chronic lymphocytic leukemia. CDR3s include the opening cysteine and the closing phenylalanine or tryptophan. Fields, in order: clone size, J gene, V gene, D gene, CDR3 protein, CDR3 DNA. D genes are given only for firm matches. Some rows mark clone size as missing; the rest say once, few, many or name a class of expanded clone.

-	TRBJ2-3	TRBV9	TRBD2	CASSVDPSGGGTDTQYF	TGTGCCAGCAGCGTAGACCCTAGCGGGGGGGGCACAGATACGCAGTATTTT
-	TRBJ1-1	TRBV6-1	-	CASQMGMNTEAFF	TGTGCCTCCCAGATGGGAATGAACACTGAAGCTTTCTTT
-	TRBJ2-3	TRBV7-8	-	CASSASEYTQYF	TGTGCCAGCAGCGCCTCGGAGTATACGCAGTATTTT
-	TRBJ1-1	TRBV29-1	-	CSVGAAMGGNTEAFF	TGCAGCGTTGGGGCTGCAATGGGGGGCAACACTGAAGCTTTCTTT
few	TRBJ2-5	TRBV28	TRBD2	CAVGSGRYQETQYF	TGTGCCGTCGGGAGCGGGAGGTACCAAGAGACCCAGTACTTC
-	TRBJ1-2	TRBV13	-	CASSLVRALYGYTF	TGTGCCAGCAGCTTGGTTCGTGCCCTCTATGGCTACACCTTC
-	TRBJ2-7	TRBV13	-	CASSLSRSYEQYF	TGTGCCAGCAGCTTGAGCCGCTCCTACGAGCAGTACTTC
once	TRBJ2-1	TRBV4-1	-	CASSQDDPSSYNEQFF	TGCGCCAGCAGCCAAGACGATCCGAGCTCCTACAATGAGCAGTTCTTC
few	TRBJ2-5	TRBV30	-	CAWSALSGETQYF	TGTGCCTGGAGCGCATTGTCGGGAGAGACCCAGTACTTC
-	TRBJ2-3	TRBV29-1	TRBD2	CSGLAGGDTQYF	TGCAGCGGACTAGCGGGAGGAGATACGCAGTATTTT
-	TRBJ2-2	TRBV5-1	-	CASSLFIRGQGNTGELFF	TGCGCCAGCAGCTTGTTTATTCGGGGGCAGGGAAACACCGGGGAGCTGTTTTTT
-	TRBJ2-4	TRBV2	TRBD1	CASSRDSVAKNIQYF	TGTGCCAGCAGTAGGGACAGCGTAGCCAAAAACATTCAGTACTTC
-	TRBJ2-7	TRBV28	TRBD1	CASSLPGQSYEQYF	TGTGCCAGCAGTTTACCGGGACAGTCCTACGAGCAGTACTTC
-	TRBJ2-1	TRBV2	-	CASNTILGRNEQFF	TGTGCCAGCAATACTATTCTAGGCCGCAATGAGCAGTTCTTC
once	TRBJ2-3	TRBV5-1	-	CASSLGIRGAGTDTQYF	TGCGCCAGCAGCTTGGGAATCCGGGGGGCGGGCACAGATACGCAGTATTTT
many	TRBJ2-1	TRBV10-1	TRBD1	CASSEIPGQGPSSYNEQFF	TGCGCCAGCAGTGAAATCCCGGGACAGGGGCCCAGCTCCTACAATGAGCAGTTCTTC
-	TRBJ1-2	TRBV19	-	CASSLPGGAGYTF	TGTGCCAGTAGTCTCCCGGGGGGGGCTGGCTACACCTTC
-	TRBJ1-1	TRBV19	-	CASSMVSGTEAFF	TGTGCCAGTAGTATGGTCTCCGGGACTGAAGCTTTCTTT
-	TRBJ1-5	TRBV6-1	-	CASSEYGGRMGQPQHF	TGTGCCAGCAGTGAATATGGAGGGCGAATGGGACAGCCCCAGCATTTT
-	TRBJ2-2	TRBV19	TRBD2	CASTSGANTGELFF	TGTGCCAGTACAAGCGGGGCGAACACCGGGGAGCTGTTTTTT
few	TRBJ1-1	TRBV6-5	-	CASSFDLDTEAFF	TGTGCCAGCAGCTTCGACCTTGACACTGAAGCTTTCTTT
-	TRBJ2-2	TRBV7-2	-	CASSLGSVNTGELFF	TGTGCCAGCAGCTTAGGCTCGGTGAACACCGGGGAGCTGTTTTTT
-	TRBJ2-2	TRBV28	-	CASSLTPLLWEAGELFF	TGTGCCAGCAGTTTAACCCCACTCCTTTGGGAGGCGGGGGAGCTGTTTTTT
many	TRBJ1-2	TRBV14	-	CASSRARAYGYTF	TGTGCCAGCAGCAGGGCCAGAGCATATGGCTACACCTTC
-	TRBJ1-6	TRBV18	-	CASSYRASDIPLHF	TGTGCCAGCTCTTATCGGGCTAGTGATATACCCCTCCACTTT
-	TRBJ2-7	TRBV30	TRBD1	CAWSRTGGYEQYF	TGTGCCTGGAGCAGGACAGGGGGCTACGAGCAGTACTTC
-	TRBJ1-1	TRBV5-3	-	CASSWTVMNTEAFF	TGTGCCAGCAGCTGGACAGTTATGAACACTGAAGCTTTCTTT
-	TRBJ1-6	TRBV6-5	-	CASNLDKKRGSPLHF	TGTGCCAGCAACCTGGACAAAAAACGGGGTTCACCCCTCCACTTT
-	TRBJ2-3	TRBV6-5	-	CASSYWFGNTQYF	TGTGCCAGCAGTTACTGGTTTGGGAATACGCAGTATTTT
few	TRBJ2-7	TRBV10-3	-	CAIGPTSYEQYF	TGTGCCATCGGGCCGACTTCCTACGAGCAGTACTTC
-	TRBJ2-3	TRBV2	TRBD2	CASSARGLAGGQGTDTQYF	TGTGCCAGCAGTGCCCGGGGACTAGCGGGGGGGCAGGGCACAGATACGCAGTATTTT